The 19 T cell receptor beta chains below come from one sample, sequenced in a study of shared clonotypes between healthy human individuals. The naive CD8 fraction comprised CD45RO-negative cells positively selected for CCR7 and excluded terminally differentiated effector memory CD45RA+ cells. Profiling relied on immunoSEQ multiplex PCR, and the TCRdb table lists in-frame clones only, not all of them. The sample lists around 1.9 million clones; around 93% were seen once. Material: naive CD8+ T cells from PBMCs. All receptors come from a man aged 18 to 30 in good health. Some clones in this sample may be carry-over from other donors' samples.

This sequence joins TRBV9 and TRBJ2-1; D ambiguous. This CDR3 region has 14 residues. Per germline, CDR1 SGDLS and CDR2 YYNGEE. The V gene lost 3 bases and the J gene lost 4 bases, with 11 bases spanning the gap. CDR3 bases: TGTGCCAGCAGCGCCGAAGGGTATTACAATGAGCAGTTCTTC. Its translation is CASSAEGYYNEQFF. The full variable domain, completed using reference TRBV9 and TRBJ2-1, is DSGVTQTPKHLITATGQRVTLRCSPRSGDLSVYWYQQSLDQGLQFLIQYYNGEERAKGNILERFSAQQFPDLHSELNLSSLELGDSALYFCASSAEGYYNEQFFGPGTRLTVL.

CDR3 loop: CASSIVRSGEQYF. As DNA, the CDR3 is TGTGCCAGTAGTATAGTAAGGAGTGGCGAGCAGTACTTC. V is TRBV19 and J is TRBJ2-7; D gene ambiguous. Deletions cut 1 base from V and 6 bases from J, with 10 bases between. Germline V gene data show CDR1 as LNHDA and CDR2 as SQIVND (reference sequence). The CDR3 spans 13 residues.

This sequence joins TRBV10-3 and TRBJ2-7; TRBD1 is a possible D gene (6 bases). V lost 9 bases and J lost 7, with 16 bases in between. Germline assignment: CDR1 ENHRY and CDR2 SYGVKD. The CDR3 consists of 12 residues. The CDR3 loop is CAILRTAGEQYF. DNA for the CDR3: TGTGCCATACTTCGGACAGCCGGAGAGCAGTACTTC.

The CDR3 DNA reads TGTGCCAGCAGCTTGGTCTCCCAGGGGGGGCCCTCAACGCAGTATTTT. It codes for CASSLVSQGGPSTQYF. The chain has TRBV5-4 and TRBJ2-3, with D perhaps TRBD1 or TRBD2 (7 bases each). V lost 0 bases and J 9 bases, leaving 20 bases between the germline ends. Germline V gene data show CDR1 as SGHNT and CDR2 as YYREEE (reference sequence). The CDR3 has 16 residues.

The genes are TRBV5-4 and TRBJ2-7, with D possibly being TRBD2 (5 bases). The germline CDR1 and CDR2 sequences are SGHNT and YYREEE (reference sequence). V lost 3 bases and J 0 bases, leaving 13 bases between the germline ends. CDR3 length: 15 amino acids. The CDR3 reads CASSSTSDYSYEQYF. CDR3 sequence (DNA): TGTGCCAGCAGCTCAACCTCCGACTACTCCTACGAGCAGTACTTC.

The V and J genes are TRBV27 and TRBJ2-3, with TRBD2 identical over 14 bases. Germline CDR1 and CDR2: MNHEY and SMNVEV (reference sequence). This CDR3 is built from 20 residues. Trimming removed 1 base from V and 4 bases from J; junction bases left unmatched: 13. CDR3 sequence (DNA): TGTGCCAGCAGTTTATTGGGACTAGCGGGAGAAACTTTAGGAGCAGATACGCAGTATTTT. It is translated as CASSLLGLAGETLGADTQYF.

About this clone itself: Given the absence of the conserved phenylalanine or tryptophan at the CDR3 end, a read error is likely. The chain recombines TRBV7-9 with TRBJ2-7, with D possibly TRBD2 on 6 matching bases. In germline, CDR1 is SEHNR, CDR2 FQNEAQ (reference sequence). This CDR3 is 14 amino acids long. V was cut by 5 bases and J by 7 bases, with 18 bases left in between. DNA for the CDR3: TGTGCCAGCAGCCCCCGTTTGACTAGGTGGGAGCAGTACCTC. Encoded protein: CASSPRLTRWEQYL.

The genes are TRBV10-3 and TRBJ1-1, with TRBD1 matching 8 bases. V shed 3 bases, J shed 3 bases, and the junction held 12 bases outside the gene matches. CDR1 and CDR2 from the germline V gene are ENHRY and SYGVKD. The CDR3 spans 17 residues. The CDR3 coding sequence is TGTGCCATCAGTGACAAAGGAAGCCCGACAGGGGACACTGAAGCTTTCTTT. Its protein product is CAISDKGSPTGDTEAFF.

The rearrangement links TRBV11-2 to TRBJ2-7, with 7 bases matching TRBD2. J lost 0 bases, V lost 6 bases, and 14 bases had no gene match. The CDR3 is made up of 17 amino acids. Per the germline V gene, CDR1 is SGHAT and CDR2 is FQNNGV. CDR3 in amino acids: CASSPPWREIHSYEQYF. The CDR3 nucleotides read TGTGCCAGCAGTCCCCCTTGGCGGGAGATCCACTCCTACGAGCAGTACTTC.

The rearrangement uses TRBV14 and TRBJ2-7; D uncertain. The CDR3 runs to 13 residues. V was pared by 1 base and J by 7 bases, with 11 bases between. Per the germline V gene, CDR1 is SGHDN and CDR2 is FVKESK. Here the CDR3 DNA reads TGTGCCAGCAGCCAAGCTATCAGTGGGGAGCAGTACTTC. Encoded protein: CASSQAISGEQYF.

The CDR3 reads CASSPWTGKGTGELFF. CDR3 nucleotides: TGCGCCAGCAGCCCCTGGACAGGGAAGGGGACCGGGGAGCTGTTTTTT. The V gene is TRBV5-1, the J gene TRBJ2-2; TRBD1 matches 8 bases. Germline assignment: CDR1 SGHRS and CDR2 YFSETQ. V lost 4 bases, J lost 5 bases, and 10 bases stayed unmatched. The CDR3 spans 16 residues.

This sequence joins TRBV9 and TRBJ2-2; maybe TRBD2 (6 bases). Germline CDR1 SGDLS, CDR2 YYNGEE. V gave up 2 bases and J gave up 6 bases, with 14 bases separating them. This CDR3 has 15 amino acids. CDR3: CASSVGGGISGELFF. Written as DNA, the CDR3 is TGTGCCAGCAGCGTTGGAGGCGGGATCTCCGGGGAGCTGTTTTTT.

In its sample, this clone was seen a few times. The chain carries TRBV10-2 and TRBJ1-1; 7 bases match TRBD1. V was pared by 5 bases and J by 7 bases, with 7 bases of the junction left unmatched. The germline V gene has CDR1 WSHSY and CDR2 SAAADI. The CDR3 totals 13 residues. In DNA form, the CDR3 reads TGCGCCAGCAGTTCCAGGACAGGCCTTGAAGCTTTCTTT. Translated, it gives CASSSRTGLEAFF.

V is TRBV7-8 and J is TRBJ2-3; D gene ambiguous. Germline CDR1 reads SGHVS; CDR2 reads FQNEAQ. This CDR3 contains 16 residues. V was pared by 3 bases and J by 0 bases, with 13 bases between. DNA for the CDR3: TGTGCCAGCAGCTTTGGAGCTTATCCTAGCACAGATACGCAGTATTTT. It yields the protein CASSFGAYPSTDTQYF.

A single count supports this clone. The rearrangement links TRBV6-6 to TRBJ1-2; TRBD1 matches at 9 bases. The CDR3 is 15 residues long. With V trimmed by 1 base and J by 4 bases, 4 bases remained unmatched. Germline assignment: CDR1 MNHNY and CDR2 SVGAGI (reference sequence). CDR3 DNA: TGTGCCAGCAGTTACTGGGACAGGGCTGCCTATGGCTACACCTTC. Translating gives CASSYWDRAAYGYTF.

The chain combines TRBV27 with TRBJ2-3, with 9 nucleotides matching TRBD2. This CDR3 has 17 residues. After removal of 5 bases from V and 5 bases from J, the junction contained 14 bases not matched to a gene. Per the germline V gene, CDR1 is MNHEY and CDR2 is SMNVEV (reference sequence). The CDR3 DNA sequence: TGTGCCAGCAGTCCGGCCTTGGTAGCGGGGGTCAGAGATACGCAGTATTTT. It is translated as CASSPALVAGVRDTQYF.

The chain carries TRBV28 and TRBJ2-3; the D call may be TRBD1 or TRBD2 (5 bases each). CDR1 is MDHEN and CDR2 is SYDVKM in the germline V gene. Trimming took off 8 bases at V and 0 bases at J, with 18 bases between the two ends. The CDR3 length is 16 residues. The CDR3 DNA is TGTGCCAGCGCTTGGGGGAGTCAGGCGAGCACAGATACGCAGTATTTT. Its protein is CASAWGSQASTDTQYF.

Details on this clone: Other DNA sequences within the sample encode an identical CDR3. V and J are TRBV27 and TRBJ1-1; a weak D match, TRBD1 (5 bases). The CDR3 runs 14 residues. Germline V lookup: CDR1 MNHEY, CDR2 SMNVEV (reference sequence). The germline V and J ends were trimmed by 0 bases and 4 bases, with 9 bases remaining between them. The CDR3 nucleotides read TGTGCCAGCAGTTTATCCAAAGGGGTCACTGAAGCTTTCTTT. This translates into CASSLSKGVTEAFF.

V gene TRBV15 combines with J gene TRBJ2-3; no firm D call. With 8 bases removed from V and 1 base from J, the gap between germline ends came to 7 bases. The CDR3 consists of 12 residues. CDR1 and CDR2 (germline): LNHNV, YYDKDF (reference sequence). CDR3 sequence: CATRDGTDTQYF. For the CDR3, the DNA is TGTGCCACCCGCGATGGCACAGATACGCAGTATTTT.